This T cell receptor (beta chain) was captured in a study of chronic HIV infection and antiretroviral therapy. In TCRdb, the 5' RACE reads were re-called with MiXCR into one record per CDR3 protein. The sample carries roughly 50,000 distinct CDR3 sequences, 19% recorded once. The sample holds a few counts of this clonotype. Trimming took off 1 base at V and 3 bases at J, with 15 bases between the two ends. Germline V lookup: CDR1 MDHEN, CDR2 SYDVKM. The CDR3 has 16 amino acids. The sequence came from an adult who had HIV and had not received antiretroviral therapy, or was an uninfected healthy control (not recorded which). Sequencing was performed on peripheral blood. The rearrangement joins TRBV28 to TRBJ1-1; D not resolved. CDR3 in amino acids: CASSLFGNSLDTEAFF. The CDR3 DNA reads as TGTGCCAGCAGTTTATTCGGGAACAGTTTGGACACTGAAGCTTTCTTT.